This TCR beta chain derives from a study of identical twins (dated by TCRdb to the mid-2010s). Looking at the study overall: TCR alpha and beta repertoires from monozygotic twins, unrelated adults of various ages and cord blood were deep-sequenced to test whether fetal clonotypes persist. Replicate twin experiments were performed at different times using different library preparation protocols to rule out contamination. The full study reports these points: A weaker excess of twin sharing was found in beta out-of-frame sequences because the signal-to-noise ratio was lowered by fewer shared sequences. In monozygotic twins, out-of-frame TCR alpha sharing was systematically underestimated by recombination models, although the models agreed with sharing between unrelated individuals. Because the same donors could not be followed over many years, the conclusions depended on cross-sectional statistical analysis. Zero-insertion analyses could be partly confounded by invariant T cells such as MAIT and iNKT, although diverse VJ usage argued against such confounding for most clonotypes. Out-of-frame TCR alpha sequences shared between twins showed an excess of low generation-probability sequences compared with coincidental sharing between unrelated individuals. Abundant cord blood beta clonotypes had fewer insertions, young adult naive repertoires showed a similar but weaker trend, and memory repertoires showed no such trend.

As to this clonotype: No cognate antigen has been identified for it. Base quality data are lacking; no much larger clone is found one base away.

Only healthy Caucasian donors were included. The twin cohort comprised three pairs of female monozygotic twins, all aged about 18 to 29 years. Peripheral blood mononuclear cells were used as the source from which RNA for TCR libraries was isolated. Library construction relied on 5' RACE. Sequenced on an Illumina HiSeq 2000. A universal primer binding site was added through template switching, and the final cDNA carried a unique molecular identifier so that TCR cDNA molecules could be counted accurately. Specific primers in the conserved constant-segment region were used to synthesize first-strand cDNA for the TCR alpha and beta chains. To control for contamination, every cDNA library carried two barcodes: a SMART-Mk sample barcode plus Illumina barcodes. TruSeq adapter sequences along with Illumina sample barcodes were introduced in two successive PCR steps. The TCR alpha and beta cDNA libraries were sequenced on the Illumina HiSeq platform using custom primers. From the authors' description of their analysis: MiGEC was used to process raw reads and extract unique molecular identifiers, and MiXCR was used to find CDR3 positions. For each individual, recombination models were inferred using an EM algorithm with the repgenHMM and IGoR tools. The analysis of shared clonotypes was done with the tcR package in R, with sharing normalized by the product of cloneset sizes. To study raw recombination free of thymic and clonal selection effects, out-of-frame nonproductive sequences were analyzed. TCRdb took the public reads, trimmed them with fastp at Q25, ran MiXCR for clone calling and kept in-frame beta chains. Identical CDR3 protein sequences are pooled into one entry, listed with their most common genes and DNA. The V and J calls and clone size are TCRdb's, not the authors'. The sample table lists about 720,000 distinct CDR3 sequences, about 9.4% of them with a count of one. Jointly, the top ten make up 0.75% to 1% of the sample.

From the cysteine through the phenylalanine, the CDR3 covers 16 amino acids. Left in the record is the CDR3 DNA by itself, 48 bases read in frame from the first base. Ends trimmed: V by 0 bases, J by 4 bases; bases unmatched to a gene: 4. Looking up the germline V gene yields CDR1 LGHNA and CDR2 YSLEER. This same sample was also taken into another study, of yellow fever vaccine responses in identical twins. As the second paper documents: The authors reported that the T cell response to vaccination in identical twins appeared partly convergent and partly personalized. The study precisely tracked vaccine-responding T cell clones in identical twins.

The chain was built from TRBV4-3 and TRBJ2-1, with TRBD1 matching 9 junction bases. The sequence derives from a woman aged 18-29 years in good health. The sequenced material came from PBMCs. The DNA is TGCGCCAGCAGCCAAGATGGAGGACAGGGGTACAATGAGCAGTTCTTC. Its product reads: CASSQDGGQGYNEQFF.